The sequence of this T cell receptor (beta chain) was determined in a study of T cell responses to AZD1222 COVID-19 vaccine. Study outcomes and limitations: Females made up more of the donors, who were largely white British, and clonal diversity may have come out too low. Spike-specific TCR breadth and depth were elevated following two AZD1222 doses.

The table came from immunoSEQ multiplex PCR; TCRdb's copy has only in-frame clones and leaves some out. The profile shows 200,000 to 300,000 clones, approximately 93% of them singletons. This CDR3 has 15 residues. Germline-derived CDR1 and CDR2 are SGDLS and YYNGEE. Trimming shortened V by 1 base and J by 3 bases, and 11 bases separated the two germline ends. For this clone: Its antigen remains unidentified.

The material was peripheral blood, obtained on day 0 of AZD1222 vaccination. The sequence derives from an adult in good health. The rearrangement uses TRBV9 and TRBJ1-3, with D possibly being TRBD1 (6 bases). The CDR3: CASSVRGAFGNTIYF. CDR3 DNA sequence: TGTGCCAGCAGCGTACGGGGGGCGTTTGGAAACACCATATATTTT.